This T cell receptor (beta chain) appears in the sequencing data of a study of breast tumors, draining lymph nodes, adjacent tissues. This clonotype was counted a few times. What it binds is not known. TCRdb itself ran the multiplex PCR reads through MiXCR, one entry per CDR3 protein. This sample has about 89,000 distinct CDR3 sequences, with roughly 28% found just once. In germline, CDR1 is DFQATT, CDR2 SNEGSKA (reference sequence). V was pared by 3 bases and J by 7 bases, with 10 bases between. The CDR3 has 13 amino acids. Overall study results and limits: Compared with lymph nodes, tumors were less diverse; compared with nontumor tissue, more.

Axillary draining lymph nodes of breast cancer patients supplied the node samples. The sequence was obtained from a female donor with breast cancer. Some clones in this sample may be carry-over from other donors' samples. Sequencing used axillary lymph node tissue. V gene TRBV20-1 combines with J gene TRBJ1-6, with TRBD1 as a possible D gene (6 bases). CDR3 sequence (DNA): TGCAGTGCTAGGAGGACAGTGAATTCACCCCTCCACTTT. Its protein product is CSARRTVNSPLHF.